The next 22 T cell receptor beta chains were all read from a single sample in a study of cytomegalovirus exposure and HLA in healthy donors (dated by TCRdb to 2015 to 2018). Libraries were built with the immunoSEQ multiplex PCR assay. A mixture of 60 forward primers for TCR Vbeta segments and 13 reverse primers for TCR Jbeta segments was used in the multiplex PCR. TCRdb took over this immuneACCESS table, retaining in-frame rearrangements with V and J assigned. Such tables are incomplete; in checked studies, under half of the missing clones stem from an unresolved V gene, and the remainder is unexplained. The sample table contains over 100,000 clones; only one count was recorded for just under 90% of them. The top ten hold roughly 5% of the sample. Source material: PBMCs. These receptors came from a woman aged 30 to 39 in good health and CMV-seronegative.

The V call is TRBV5-6, the J call TRBJ2-7; D is unresolved. The V and J ends lost 3 bases and 0 bases respectively, with 10 bases between them. The length of the CDR3 is 14 residues. Per the germline V gene, CDR1 is SGHDT and CDR2 is YYEEEE. The CDR3: CASSSRVSSYEQYF. In DNA form, the CDR3 reads TGTGCCAGCAGCTCCCGGGTTAGCTCCTACGAGCAGTACTTC.

V is TRBV19 and J is TRBJ1-5; D is ambiguous. The V gene lost 1 base and the J gene lost 1 base, with 11 bases spanning the gap. Germline lookup yields CDR1 LNHDA and CDR2 SQIVND (reference sequence). CDR3 length: 16 residues. The CDR3 bases are TGTGCCAGTAGTATAGGTACCCGAGGCAGCAATCAGCCCCAGCATTTT. As protein: CASSIGTRGSNQPQHF.

The J gene is TRBJ2-2, the V gene TRBV7-8, with D hard to call. V was pared by 4 bases and J by 5 bases, with 8 bases between. This CDR3 comprises 13 residues. Germline CDR1 SGHVS, CDR2 FQNEAQ. CDR3 protein: CASSYLSTGELFF. DNA for the CDR3: TGTGCCAGCAGCTACCTATCTACCGGGGAGCTGTTTTTT.

V gene TRBV4-1 combines with J gene TRBJ1-6; 11 bases align to TRBD1. CDR1 is MGHRA and CDR2 is YSYEKL in the germline V gene. V trimming: 7 bases; J trimming: 10 bases; junction bases outside the gene matches: 9. The CDR3 length is 15 residues. CDR3 in DNA: TGCGCCAGCAACCTCCATGGGACAGGGGGATCACCCCTCCACTTT. It is translated as CASNLHGTGGSPLHF.

This sequence joins TRBV6-5 and TRBJ1-2; 7 nucleotides line up with TRBD1. The germline V gene has CDR1 MNHEY and CDR2 SVGAGI. V dropped 6 bases and J dropped 4; count of bases not matched to a gene: 5. This CDR3 contains 13 residues. In DNA form, the CDR3 reads TGTGCCAGCAGCCCCGGGACAGTCTATGGCTACACCTTC. This encodes CASSPGTVYGYTF.

V usage is TRBV7-3 and J usage is TRBJ1-2; a weak D match, TRBD1 (6 bases). Germline values: CDR1 SGHTA, CDR2 FQGTGA. The ends were cut back, 0 bases at V and 7 bases at J, with 9 bases in the middle. CDR3 length: 13 amino acids. The DNA of the CDR3 is TGTGCCAGCAGCTTAACGAAGGACAGTGGCTACACCTTC. Translating gives CASSLTKDSGYTF.

The chain recombines TRBV2 with TRBJ1-2, with D unclear. With 6 bases removed from V and 4 bases from J, the gap between germline ends came to 18 bases. This CDR3 is built from 15 residues. Germline loops: CDR1 SNHLY, CDR2 FYNNEI. This CDR3 reads CASSEDSHPGYGYTF. DNA of the CDR3: TGTGCCAGCAGCGAGGACTCCCATCCAGGCTATGGCTACACCTTC.

This clone appeared once. This chain uses TRBV9 with TRBJ1-3; TRBD1 aligns across 7 bases. Trimming at V came to 4 bases and at J to 0 bases, leaving 4 bases not matched to a gene. The germline V gene has CDR1 SGDLS and CDR2 YYNGEE. CDR3 length: 15 residues. This CDR3 reads CASSLRTGSGNTIYF. The CDR3 region has the DNA TGTGCCAGCAGCCTGCGGACAGGCTCTGGAAACACCATATATTTT.

This chain joins TRBV2 and TRBJ2-3; no clear D. Germline-derived CDR1 and CDR2 are SNHLY and FYNNEI. This CDR3 region has 15 residues. Trimming took off 7 bases at V and 3 bases at J, with 17 bases between the two ends. The CDR3 region has the DNA TGTGCCAGCAACCCCTTTGGAACGGAGACAGATACGCAGTATTTT. Its translation: CASNPFGTETDTQYF.

The chain is built from TRBV28 and TRBJ2-2; 10 positions match TRBD2. V gave up 10 bases and J gave up 3 bases; unmatched junction bases: 5. The CDR3 loop spans 14 amino acids. From germline, CDR1 is MDHEN and CDR2 SYDVKM. CDR3 bases: TGTGCCACCAAACTAGCGGGATACACCGGGGAGCTGTTTTTT. Its protein is CATKLAGYTGELFF.

CDR3 in DNA: TGTGCCACAGGGACTAGCCCCACAGATACGCAGTATTTT. Its protein is CATGTSPTDTQYF. The rearrangement joins TRBV28 to TRBJ2-3; 9 bases agree with TRBD2. The CDR3 spans 13 residues. Losses at the gene ends were 10 bases for V and 2 bases for J; bases not matched to a gene: 4. Looked up from germline, CDR1 is MDHEN and CDR2 is SYDVKM.

This chain connects TRBV7-8 to TRBJ2-1; 15 bases map to TRBD2. The CDR3 sequence is 18 residues long. Germline assignment: CDR1 SGHVS and CDR2 FQNEAQ. J gave up 3 bases and V 4 bases, and 7 bases lay outside the gene matches. CDR3 loop: CASSSPGLAGGIYNEQFF. The CDR3, as DNA: TGTGCCAGCAGCTCTCCGGGACTAGCGGGGGGAATCTACAATGAGCAGTTCTTC.

A word on this clone: Within the sample, other DNA sequences also encode this same CDR3. The V and J genes are TRBV5-4 and TRBJ1-2; TRBD1 is a possible D gene (6 bases). The CDR3 covers 13 residues. The V end was cut by 0 bases, the J end by 4 bases, with 7 bases between. CDR1 and CDR2 from the germline V gene are SGHNT and YYREEE (reference sequence). CDR3 in DNA: TGTGCCAGCAGCTTGGACAGGGTCTATGGCTACACCTTC. It codes for CASSLDRVYGYTF.

The V call is TRBV18, the J call TRBJ1-5; 10 nucleotides line up with TRBD1. V lost 5 bases, J lost 4 bases, and 2 bases stayed unmatched. Germline V gene lookup returns CDR1 KGHSH and CDR2 LQKENI. This CDR3 contains 14 residues. The CDR3 loop is CASSLGQGNQPQHF. DNA of the CDR3: TGTGCCAGCTCATTGGGACAGGGGAATCAGCCCCAGCATTTT.

On this clone: This specimen includes other DNA sequences encoding the same CDR3. The rearrangement joins TRBV20-1 to TRBJ2-7; D not resolved. Between the trimmed V and J ends, which lost 5 bases and 3 bases, there was a span of 5 bases. The CDR3 extends over 10 amino acids. Germline values: CDR1 DFQATT, CDR2 SNEGSKA (reference sequence). CDR3 residues: CSAPNYEQYF. CDR3 sequence (DNA): TGCAGTGCTCCTAACTACGAGCAGTACTTC.

The J gene is TRBJ1-2, the V gene TRBV5-6; D is perhaps TRBD1 (5 bases). CDR3 length: 16 residues. The V gene's germline CDR1 is SGHDT and CDR2 YYEEEE. V lost 5 bases to trimming and J lost 1 base, with 18 bases between them. The CDR3 loop is CASSGGPGARNYGYTF. The CDR3 DNA reads TGTGCCAGCAGTGGGGGTCCGGGAGCCCGTAACTATGGCTACACCTTC.

This clone occurred once. At one of its ends the junction is not consistent with the germline gene, which may arise from a read error. The V call is TRBV7-9, the J call TRBJ2-5, with D possibly matching TRBD2 (6 bases). This CDR3 is built from 12 residues. Per germline, CDR1 SEHNR and CDR2 FQNEAQ (reference sequence). The chain's CDR3 is CASSSPSRENNF. The DNA of the CDR3 is TGTGCCAGCAGCTCCCCGTCCCGGGAGAATAACTTC.

The CDR3 here is CAWIPPGAGGSSGYTF. For the CDR3, the DNA is TGTGCCTGGATTCCCCCGGGGGCAGGGGGTTCCTCTGGCTACACCTTC. V and J are TRBV30 and TRBJ1-2; 7 nucleotides line up with TRBD1. Germline values: CDR1 GTSNPN, CDR2 SVGIG (reference sequence). This CDR3 has 16 amino acids. The V segment lost 4 bases and the J segment 7 bases; nucleotides outside the gene matches: 18.

The chain recombines TRBV4-3 with TRBJ2-7, with TRBD1 matching 9 bases. The germline V gene has CDR1 LGHNA and CDR2 YSLEER. The CDR3 length is 17 residues. The J segment lost 6 bases and the V segment lost 1 base, leaving 13 bases of the junction unmatched. The CDR3 DNA reads TGCGCCAGCAGCCAAGGCCCCGGGACAGGGCATCCGGGCGAGCAGTACTTC. This sequence encodes CASSQGPGTGHPGEQYF.

Concerning this clone: The junction departs from germline at one end; a sequencing error may be responsible. This chain connects TRBV6-6 to TRBJ1-5; D remains ambiguous. Germline V gene data show CDR1 as MNHNY and CDR2 as SVGAGI (reference sequence). The CDR3 length is 16 residues. CDR3 nucleotides: TGTGCCAGCAGTTACTCAGCAGCTTATAGCAATCGGCCCCAGCATTTT. It translates to CASSYSAAYSNRPQHF.

V is TRBV7-2 and J is TRBJ2-7; TRBD1 matches 9 bases. This CDR3 spans 15 amino acids. Germline V gene data show CDR1 as SGHTA and CDR2 as FQGNSA. Trimming took 4 bases from V and 6 from J; bases not matched to a gene: 10. CDR3 protein: CASSSLGQGGGEQYF. The DNA for the CDR3 is TGTGCCAGCAGCTCCTTGGGACAGGGCGGTGGCGAGCAGTACTTC.

This CDR3 is CASSLSGVNYGYTF. CDR3 nucleotide sequence: TGTGCCAGCAGTTTATCGGGAGTGAACTATGGCTACACCTTC. The chain links TRBV27 to TRBJ1-2; D call uncertain. The germline V gene encodes CDR1 MNHEY and CDR2 SMNVEV (reference sequence). Between the trimmed V and J ends, which lost 0 bases and 2 bases, there was a span of 7 bases. The length of the CDR3 is 14 residues.